This T cell receptor (beta chain) was documented in a study of T cells in Graves' hyperthyroidism and ophthalmopathy. Study findings and constraints: The majority of expanded thyroid clonotypes above 0.001 also appeared in blood. Researchers report that a 13 V-J model separated ophthalmopathy from stable hyperthyroidism.

In the case of this clonotype: The antigen is unknown.

TCR beta CDR3 regions were amplified from RNA transcripts. In the first-round RT-PCR of the TCR CDR3, the HTBI primer set was used. TCRdb reprocessed the multiplex PCR reads with MiXCR, giving one entry per CDR3 protein. The table has approximately 590,000 distinct CDR3 sequences, 46% seen once; the top ten hold about 7.8%. The CDR3 consists of 12 residues. Trimming took 4 bases from V and 5 from J, leaving 9 bases between them. On the basis of clinical symptoms, serum thyroxine and TRAb, thyroid ultrasound and orbital computed tomography, diagnoses were made. The rearrangement joins TRBV12-3 or TRBV12-4 to TRBJ2-7; D not certain. The receptor's source is a woman younger than 30 with Graves' hyperthyroidism. The sample consisted of peripheral blood or thyroid tissue (not recorded which). The CDR3 here is CASSSGTDEQYF. CDR3 nucleotide sequence: TGTGCCAGCAGTTCTGGAACCGACGAGCAGTACTTC.